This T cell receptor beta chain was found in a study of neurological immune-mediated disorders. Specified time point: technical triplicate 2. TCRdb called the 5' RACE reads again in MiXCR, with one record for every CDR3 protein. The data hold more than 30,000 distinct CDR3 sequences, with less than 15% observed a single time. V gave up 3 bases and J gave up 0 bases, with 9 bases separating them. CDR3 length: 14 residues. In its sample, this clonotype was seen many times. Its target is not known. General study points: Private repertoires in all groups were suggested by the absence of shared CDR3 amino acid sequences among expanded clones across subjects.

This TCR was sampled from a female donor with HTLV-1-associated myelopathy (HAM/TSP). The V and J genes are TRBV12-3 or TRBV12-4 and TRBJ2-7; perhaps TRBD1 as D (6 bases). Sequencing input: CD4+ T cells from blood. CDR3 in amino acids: CASSFNRASYEQYF. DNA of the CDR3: TGTGCCAGCAGTTTCAACAGGGCCTCCTACGAGCAGTACTTC.